The 13 T cell receptor beta chains listed next were all sequenced from one sample in a study of regulatory and conventional T cells in RAG deficiency. The sorted conventional CD4+ T cells were CD25-low and CD127-high, with genomic DNA sequenced. Measured with immunoSEQ multiplex PCR; TCRdb has only the in-frame clones, and not every one. Of about 9,100 clones in the sample, around 94% were seen once. Sequencing was performed on CD4+ effector T cells sorted from blood. The receptors derive from a human donor with RAG deficiency presenting as severe combined immunodeficiency.

The chain uses TRBV5-1 and TRBJ1-4, with D tentatively TRBD1 (6 bases). V lost 0 bases and J 0 bases, leaving 12 bases between the germline ends. Per germline, CDR1 SGHRS and CDR2 YFSETQ. The CDR3 runs to 17 residues. CDR3 residues: CASSLVARTATNEKLFF. The CDR3, as DNA: TGCGCCAGCAGCTTGGTCGCTCGGACAGCAACTAATGAAAAACTGTTTTTT. Together with reference TRBV5-1 and TRBJ1-4, the CDR3 gives the full variable domain: KAGVTQTPRYLIKTRGQQVTLSCSPISGHRSVSWYQQTPGQGLQFLFEYFSETQRNKGNFPGRFSGRQFSNSRSEMNVSTLELGDSALYLCASSLVARTATNEKLFFGSGTQLSVL.

This rearrangement joins TRBV5-1 to TRBJ1-1, with D uncertain. The CDR3 runs 14 residues. In germline, CDR1 is SGHRS, CDR2 YFSETQ. Trimming shortened V by 0 bases and J by 1 base, and 7 bases separated the two germline ends. Here the CDR3 reads CASSLALPNTEAFF. The CDR3 bases are TGCGCCAGCAGCTTGGCCTTACCGAACACTGAAGCTTTCTTT. The full variable domain, with the rest looked up from reference TRBV5-1 and TRBJ1-1, is KAGVTQTPRYLIKTRGQQVTLSCSPISGHRSVSWYQQTPGQGLQFLFEYFSETQRNKGNFPGRFSGRQFSNSRSEMNVSTLELGDSALYLCASSLALPNTEAFFGQGTRLTVV.

The chain combines TRBV4-1 with TRBJ2-5; TRBD1 aligns across 11 bases. Matching the DNA end better, TRBJ2-7 makes the J call doubtful. Germline loops: CDR1 MGHRA, CDR2 YSYEKL. The CDR3 totals 16 residues. In nucleotides, the CDR3 is TGCGCCAGCAGCCAAGGCTGGGACAGGGGGGCCTACGAGCAGTACTTC. Amino acids: CASSQGWDRGAYEQYF.

J is TRBJ2-1 and V is TRBV7-2; either TRBD1 or TRBD2 may supply D (6 bases each). Germline values: CDR1 SGHTA, CDR2 FQGNSA. The CDR3 has 17 amino acids. V lost 5 bases and J 3 bases, leaving 20 bases between the germline ends. CDR3 DNA sequence: TGTGCCAGCAGCCCCCAGTGGGGGGCCGCTAGCTACAATGAGCAGTTCTTC. Translating it yields CASSPQWGAASYNEQFF.

This clone was observed a few times. V gene TRBV29-1 combines with J gene TRBJ2-7; 7 bases align to TRBD1. Trimming at V came to 4 bases and at J to 4 bases, leaving 4 bases not matched to a gene. Germline V lookup: CDR1 SQVTM, CDR2 ANQGSEA. This CDR3 is 12 amino acids long. This CDR3 reads CSVATGIYEQYF. CDR3 coding DNA: TGCAGCGTTGCGACAGGGATATACGAGCAGTACTTC.

The chain employs TRBV10-1 and TRBJ1-5; a weak D match, TRBD1 (6 bases). Trimming cost V 6 bases and J 6 bases, with 15 bases left between them. Germline CDR1 is WNHNN and CDR2 is SYGVQD (reference sequence). The CDR3 is 14 residues long. CDR3 nucleotide sequence: TGCGCCAGCAGGACTACAGGGTCGCGTCAGCCCCAGCATTTT. Translated: CASRTTGSRQPQHF.

The gene calls are TRBV5-1 and TRBJ2-2; D is perhaps TRBD1 (6 bases). Germline CDR1 and CDR2: SGHRS and YFSETQ. This CDR3 has 16 amino acids. V lost 2 bases, J lost 0 bases, and 11 bases lay in between. CDR3 protein: CASSFPDSPNTGELFF. In DNA form, the CDR3 reads TGCGCCAGCAGCTTCCCGGACAGCCCGAACACCGGGGAGCTGTTTTTT.

The chain combines TRBV5-6 with TRBJ2-1; D is perhaps TRBD1 (6 bases). This CDR3 contains 12 residues. CDR1 SGHDT and CDR2 YYEEEE come from the germline V gene. Trimming removed 1 base from V and 7 bases from J, with 6 bases in between. The CDR3 region has the DNA TGTGCCAGCAGCTTGACAGGGAATGAGCAGTTCTTC. The encoded protein is CASSLTGNEQFF.

This sequence joins TRBV5-5 and TRBJ2-3; tentatively, D is TRBD1 (6 bases). This CDR3 comprises 12 residues. The germline V gene has CDR1 SGHKS and CDR2 YYEKEE (reference sequence). Trimming stripped 2 bases from V and 5 bases from J, with 6 bases between. CDR3 loop: CASSLGGDTQYF. For the CDR3, the DNA is TGTGCCAGCAGCTTAGGGGGAGATACGCAGTATTTT. Based on the CDR3 plus reference TRBV5-5 and TRBJ2-3, the full variable domain is DAGVTQSPTHLIKTRGQQVTLRCSPISGHKSVSWYQQVLGQGPQFIFQYYEKEERGRGNFPDRFSARQFPNYSSELNVNALLLGDSALYLCASSLGGDTQYFGPGTRLTVL.

This chain uses TRBV2 with TRBJ2-7, with TRBD1 identical over 9 bases. Per germline, CDR1 SNHLY and CDR2 FYNNEI. J gave up 3 bases and V 3 bases, and 6 bases lay outside the gene matches. This CDR3 region has 15 residues. The CDR3 is CASSDRTGGVYEQYF. CDR3 coding DNA: TGTGCCAGCAGTGATCGTACAGGGGGCGTCTACGAGCAGTACTTC.

The V and J genes are TRBV19 and TRBJ1-2; 8 bases line up with TRBD1. Unmatched junction bases numbered 13, after V lost 9 bases and J lost 7 bases. Germline CDR1 and CDR2: LNHDA and SQIVND (reference sequence). This CDR3 is 14 amino acids long. CDR3 region: CASSRTGLSGGYTF. The CDR3 nucleotides are TGTGCCAGCTCCCGGACAGGGTTGTCTGGTGGCTACACCTTC.

The chain uses TRBV7-2 and TRBJ2-5, with D possibly being TRBD1 or TRBD2 (5 bases each). Per the germline V gene, CDR1 is SGHTA and CDR2 is FQGNSA. V gave up 1 base and J gave up 5 bases, with 11 bases separating them. The CDR3 totals 14 residues. Here the CDR3 DNA reads TGTGCCAGCAGCTTAGGAGGGGCGGTCGAGACCCAGTACTTC. Its translation: CASSLGGAVETQYF.

V is TRBV20-1 and J is TRBJ2-4; D gene uncertain. The CDR3 sequence is 11 residues long. V lost 4 bases to trimming and J lost 8 bases, with 9 bases between them. In germline, CDR1 is DFQATT, CDR2 SNEGSKA (reference sequence). In DNA form, the CDR3 reads TGCAGTGCTACATATCTTTACATTCAGTACTTC. This encodes CSATYLYIQYF.